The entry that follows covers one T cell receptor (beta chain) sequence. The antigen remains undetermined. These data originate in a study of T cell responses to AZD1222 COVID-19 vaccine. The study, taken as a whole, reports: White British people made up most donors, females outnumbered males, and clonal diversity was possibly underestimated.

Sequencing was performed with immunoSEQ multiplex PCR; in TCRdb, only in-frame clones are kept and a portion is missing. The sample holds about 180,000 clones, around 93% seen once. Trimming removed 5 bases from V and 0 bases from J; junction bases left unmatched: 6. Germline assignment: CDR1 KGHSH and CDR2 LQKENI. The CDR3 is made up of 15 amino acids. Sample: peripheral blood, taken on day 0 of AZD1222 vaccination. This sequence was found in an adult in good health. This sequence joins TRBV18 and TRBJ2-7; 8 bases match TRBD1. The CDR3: CASSARQGSSYEQYF. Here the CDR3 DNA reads TGTGCCAGCTCAGCTCGACAGGGGAGCTCCTACGAGCAGTACTTC. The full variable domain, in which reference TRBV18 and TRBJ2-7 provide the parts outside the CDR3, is NAGVMQNPRHLVRRRGQEARLRCSPMKGHSHVYWYRQLPEEGLKFMVYLQKENIIDESGMPKERFSAEFPKEGPSILRIQQVVRGDSAAYFCASSARQGSSYEQYFGPGTRLTVT.